Presented here are 30 T cell receptor beta chains from one specimen sequenced in a study of human T cells and chemical hapten exposure. TCRdb itself ran the RACE reads through MiXCR, one entry per CDR3 protein. The sample lists 270,000 or so distinct CDR3 sequences, over 7.5% seen once, with 0.9% to 1.5% in the top ten. As to time point: pre-sensitization, week 0. Sample treatment: therapeutic diphenylcyclopropenone sensitization with weekly scalp DPC. Sample: whole blood, taken in connection with sensitization to the hapten diphenylcyclopropenone (DPC). These receptors were taken from a man aged 18 to 29 with alopecia areata. Some clones in this sample may be carry-over from other donors' samples.

J is TRBJ2-3 and V is TRBV15, with 9 bases lining up with TRBD1. With V trimmed by 2 bases and J by 3 bases, 12 bases remained unmatched. In germline, CDR1 is LNHNV, CDR2 YYDKDF (reference sequence). There are 18 residues in the CDR3. CDR3 residues: CATSRSRQGEGATDTQYF. CDR3 DNA: TGTGCCACCAGCAGATCCAGACAGGGGGAGGGTGCTACAGATACGCAGTATTTT.

This clonotype has more than one count but fewer than ten. The chain links TRBV6-6 to TRBJ2-1; D perhaps matches TRBD2 (5 bases). Trimming took off 6 bases at V and 1 base at J, with 13 bases between the two ends. This CDR3 contains 15 residues. The germline CDR1 and CDR2 sequences are MNHNY and SVGAGI (reference sequence). The CDR3 sequence: CASSPARASYNEQFF. The CDR3 bases are TGTGCCAGCAGCCCTGCGAGGGCTTCCTACAATGAGCAGTTCTTC.

V and J are TRBV7-2 and TRBJ2-1; 9 bases line up with TRBD2. The CDR3 loop spans 15 amino acids. V was pared by 2 bases and J by 4 bases, with 3 bases of the junction left unmatched. CDR1 SGHTA and CDR2 FQGNSA come from the germline V gene. CDR3 loop: CASSLSAGGYNEQFF. In DNA form, the CDR3 reads TGTGCCAGCAGCTTATCTGCGGGGGGGTACAATGAGCAGTTCTTC.

The chain couples TRBV5-1 to TRBJ1-2, with TRBD1 as a possible D gene (6 bases). This CDR3 spans 13 amino acids. The ends were cut back, 0 bases at V and 6 bases at J, with 9 bases in the middle. CDR1 is SGHRS and CDR2 is YFSETQ in the germline V gene. CDR3 sequence (DNA): TGCGCCAGCAGCTTGGCGGGGGGCGATGGCTACACCTTC. It translates to CASSLAGGDGYTF. Filled out from reference TRBV5-1 and TRBJ1-2, the complete variable domain reads KAGVTQTPRYLIKTRGQQVTLSCSPISGHRSVSWYQQTPGQGLQFLFEYFSETQRNKGNFPGRFSGRQFSNSRSEMNVSTLELGDSALYLCASSLAGGDGYTFGSGTRLTVV.

This clonotype occurred many times. The J gene is TRBJ1-1, the V gene TRBV6-6; no definite D call. Trimming removed 2 bases at V and 11 bases at J, with 12 bases between. CDR1 is MNHNY and CDR2 is SVGAGI in the germline V gene (reference sequence). The CDR3 contains 12 residues. CDR3 region: CASSYTFGEAFF. The CDR3 nucleotides are TGTGCCAGCAGTTACACTTTCGGTGAGGCTTTCTTT.

This clonotype was observed a handful of times. V is TRBV6-2 or TRBV6-3 and J is TRBJ2-5; D might be TRBD2 (5 bases). The CDR3 is made up of 13 amino acids. Trimming stripped 7 bases from V and 7 bases from J, with 16 bases between. Germline V gives CDR1 MNHEY, CDR2 SVGEGT. DNA of the CDR3: TGTGCCAGCACCCTTATCACCGGAGGGACCCAGTACTTC. This encodes CASTLITGGTQYF.

This clonotype has more than one count but fewer than ten. The rearrangement uses TRBV7-9 and TRBJ2-7, with 7 positions matching TRBD1. CDR1 is SEHNR, CDR2 FQNEAQ, per germline (reference sequence). The CDR3 consists of 15 residues. Trimming at V came to 4 bases and at J to 9 bases, leaving 15 bases not matched to a gene. DNA of the CDR3: TGTGCCAGCAGCTCCCTCATACGGACAGGAAGGGGGCAGTACTTC. This translates into CASSSLIRTGRGQYF.

This clonotype was counted at least ten times. The chain recombines TRBV4-1 with TRBJ1-3; no firm D call. Per germline, CDR1 MGHRA and CDR2 YSYEKL. This CDR3 has 14 residues. V lost 2 bases, J lost 4 bases, and 9 bases lay in between. The chain's CDR3 is CASSQPGSGNTIYF. DNA of the CDR3: TGCGCCAGCAGCCAACCGGGGAGCGGAAACACCATATATTTT.

This clonotype was counted at least ten times. The genes are TRBV10-3 and TRBJ2-5; 7 bases line up with TRBD1. The CDR3 loop spans 15 amino acids. V shed 1 base, J shed 2 bases, and the junction held 4 bases outside the gene matches. Germline CDR1 reads ENHRY; CDR2 reads SYGVKD. The CDR3 is CAISELGQLQETQYF. DNA of the CDR3: TGTGCCATCAGTGAGTTGGGACAGCTTCAAGAGACCCAGTACTTC.

The V gene is TRBV3-1, the J gene TRBJ1-2, with 7 bases lining up with TRBD1. Trimming removed 1 base from V and 4 bases from J; junction bases left unmatched: 6. The CDR3 runs 15 residues. From germline, CDR1 is LGHDT and CDR2 YNNKEL (reference sequence). This chain's CDR3 is CASSQVRRGLYGYTF. CDR3 nucleotide sequence: TGTGCCAGCAGCCAAGTCAGGAGGGGGCTCTATGGCTACACCTTC.

The J gene is TRBJ1-5, the V gene TRBV7-2, with TRBD1 matching 8 bases. V lost 2 bases, J lost 7 bases, and 4 bases stayed unmatched. Germline CDR1 is SGHTA and CDR2 is FQGNSA. The CDR3 runs 14 residues. The CDR3 DNA reads TGTGCCAGCAGCTTACAGGGGGCTTGGCAGCCCCAGCATTTT. It specifies CASSLQGAWQPQHF.

There are a few counts of this clonotype. This chain links TRBV20-1 with TRBJ1-1; perhaps TRBD1 as D (5 bases). The V and J ends lost 7 bases and 1 base respectively, with 13 bases between them. CDR1 is DFQATT and CDR2 is SNEGSKA in the germline V gene (reference sequence). This CDR3 region has 13 residues. As DNA, the CDR3 is TGCAGTGTAATATGGGGGGGGAACACTGAAGCTTTCTTT. This translates into CSVIWGGNTEAFF.

This clonotype was counted many times. This chain connects TRBV4-1 to TRBJ1-5, with D unresolved. CDR3 length equals 18 residues. The ends were cut back, 8 bases at V and 2 bases at J, with 25 bases in the middle. Germline V gene sequence: CDR1 MGHRA, CDR2 YSYEKL. The CDR3, as DNA: TGCGCCAGCCGGCAGCAGTCCACCGGGGAAAGGGGCAATCAGCCCCAGCATTTT. Its translation: CASRQQSTGERGNQPQHF.

The V and J genes are TRBV18 and TRBJ1-5; TRBD1 aligns across 9 bases. The CDR3 has 14 amino acids. Trimming at V came to 5 bases and at J to 5 bases, leaving 4 bases not matched to a gene. Germline CDR1 reads KGHSH; CDR2 reads LQKENI. CDR3 in DNA: TGTGCCAGCTCAAATGGGACAGGGCATCAGCCCCAGCATTTT. Amino acids: CASSNGTGHQPQHF.

CDR3 nucleotide sequence: TGTGCCATCAATAACTGGGTTAGCACAGATACGCAGTATTTT. This codes for CAINNWVSTDTQYF. V and J are TRBV10-3 and TRBJ2-3; D uncertain. Germline lookup yields CDR1 ENHRY and CDR2 SYGVKD. The CDR3 is 14 residues long. The V and J ends lost 7 bases and 0 bases respectively, with 11 bases between them.

This chain links TRBV2 with TRBJ1-1; weak D call: TRBD1 (5 bases). Germline V gene lookup returns CDR1 SNHLY and CDR2 FYNNEI. The CDR3 is 13 amino acids. Trimming stripped 5 bases from V and 4 bases from J, with 11 bases between. CDR3 loop: CASSLTAPTEAFF. The CDR3, as DNA: TGTGCCAGCAGTTTGACAGCCCCCACTGAAGCTTTCTTT.

This clonotype was counted only a few times. The chain carries TRBV4-3 and TRBJ1-1; D gene unclear. The germline V gene encodes CDR1 LGHNA and CDR2 YSLEER. V was shortened by 0 bases and J by 1 base, with 9 bases between the two germline ends. The CDR3 consists of 15 residues. As DNA, the CDR3 is TGCGCCAGCAGCCAAGATGGAGAGGGGAACACTGAAGCTTTCTTT. Its translation is CASSQDGEGNTEAFF.

Concerning this clonotype itself: A far larger clone is only one base removed, so a read error is likely. The chain is built from TRBV2 and TRBJ2-1; the D is unclear. Trimming cost V 4 bases and J 3 bases, with 1 base left between them. Germline V lookup: CDR1 SNHLY, CDR2 FYNNEI. CDR3 length: 11 residues. The CDR3 bases are TGTGCCAGCAGTGGCTACAATGAGCAGTTCTTC. Its protein is CASSGYNEQFF.

In this sample, this clonotype turned up a few times. This chain joins TRBV9 and TRBJ2-5; D is unclear. Between the trimmed V and J ends, which lost 0 bases and 5 bases, there was a span of 11 bases. Germline V gene data show CDR1 as SGDLS and CDR2 as YYNGEE. This CDR3 has 14 amino acids. This CDR3 reads CASSVGAERETQYF. In DNA form, the CDR3 reads TGTGCCAGCAGCGTAGGGGCCGAAAGGGAGACCCAGTACTTC.

This clonotype has ten or more counts. The genes are TRBV28 and TRBJ1-5; TRBD1 matches 7 bases. The germline V gene has CDR1 MDHEN and CDR2 SYDVKM. Losses at the gene ends were 5 bases for V and 4 bases for J; bases not matched to a gene: 11. This CDR3 has 16 residues. Here the CDR3 DNA reads TGTGCCAGCAGTGCAATGATCTTACAGGGGAATCAGCCCCAGCATTTT. This encodes CASSAMILQGNQPQHF.

This clonotype has a count of ten or more. V is TRBV7-8 and J is TRBJ1-5; TRBD1 might be the D (5 bases). Germline lookup yields CDR1 SGHVS and CDR2 FQNEAQ. The germline V and J ends were trimmed by 11 bases and 1 base, with 15 bases remaining between them. The length of the CDR3 is 14 residues. The CDR3 is CAVQQGLSNQPQHF. The CDR3 DNA sequence: TGTGCCGTCCAGCAGGGTTTGAGCAATCAGCCCCAGCATTTT.

Ten or more counts support this clonotype. This sequence joins TRBV6-2 or TRBV6-3 and TRBJ2-7; TRBD2 matches 10 bases. This CDR3 region has 13 residues. The trim removed 8 bases at V and 3 bases at J, leaving 4 bases unmatched. CDR1 is MNHEY, CDR2 SVGEGT, per germline. CDR3 DNA: TGTGCCAGCCAGCGGGGGGGTGTCTACGAGCAGTACTTC. This encodes CASQRGGVYEQYF.

This clonotype was seen repeatedly, ten times or more. V is TRBV18 and J is TRBJ2-4, with 7 bases fitting TRBD1. There are 14 residues in the CDR3. J was trimmed by 8 bases and V by 5 bases; bases with no gene match: 9. Germline V CDR1 and CDR2: KGHSH, LQKENI. The CDR3: CASSRRQGSDIQYF. CDR3 coding DNA: TGTGCCAGCTCAAGGAGACAGGGTTCGGACATTCAGTACTTC.

V and J are TRBV7-2 and TRBJ2-7; D unresolved. This CDR3 has 14 residues. V was clipped by 7 bases and J by 4 bases, with 17 bases between them. Germline V gene sequence: CDR1 SGHTA, CDR2 FQGNSA. In nucleotides, the CDR3 is TGTGCCAGCATCTCCCGAGAGTTTTCTTACGAGCAGTACTTC. Protein product: CASISREFSYEQYF.

The chain employs TRBV6-4 and TRBJ1-6, with TRBD1 matching over 8 bases. Germline CDR1 reads MRHNA; CDR2 reads SNTAGT. The CDR3 covers 14 residues. V lost 6 bases, J lost 7 bases, and 5 bases stayed unmatched. CDR3 nucleotides: TGTGCCAGCAGACTGGACAGGGAGAATTCACCCCTCCACTTT. Translation: CASRLDRENSPLHF.

This clonotype has a count of ten or more. The genes are TRBV7-2 and TRBJ1-1, with TRBD1 as a possible D gene (5 bases). This CDR3 contains 16 residues. The V end was cut by 3 bases, the J end by 3 bases, with 17 bases between. From germline, CDR1 is SGHTA and CDR2 FQGNSA. CDR3 sequence: CASSFYRGTVHTEAFF. CDR3 in DNA: TGTGCCAGCAGCTTTTATCGGGGGACGGTTCACACTGAAGCTTTCTTT.

Only a few counts were recorded for this clonotype. The chain employs TRBV5-4 and TRBJ2-2; D not resolved. CDR1 SGHNT and CDR2 YYREEE come from the germline V gene (reference sequence). V lost 4 bases to trimming and J lost 1 base, with 8 bases between them. The CDR3 runs to 14 residues. CDR3 in DNA: TGTGCCAGCAGCAAGTACAAGAACACCGGGGAGCTGTTTTTT. It translates to CASSKYKNTGELFF.

This clonotype was counted only a few times. The CDR3 protein is CASSHLELEVGYTF. Here the CDR3 DNA reads TGTGCCAGCAGCCATCTAGAGCTGGAAGTGGGCTACACCTTC. This chain uses TRBV3-1 with TRBJ1-2, with D hard to call. Trimming cost V 3 bases and J 8 bases, with 16 bases left between them. The CDR3 is 14 residues long. CDR1 and CDR2 (germline): LGHDT, YNNKEL (reference sequence).

V usage is TRBV7-2 and J usage is TRBJ1-2, with D perhaps TRBD1 (5 bases). Trimming removed 0 bases at V and 8 bases at J, with 16 bases between. This CDR3 has 15 residues. Germline CDR1 and CDR2: SGHTA and FQGNSA. In nucleotides, the CDR3 is TGTGCCAGCAGCTTAGCGAGAGTCGAACGGGGCGGCTACACCTTC. Its translation is CASSLARVERGGYTF.

This clonotype was observed a handful of times. The chain combines TRBV24-1 with TRBJ2-2, with D maybe TRBD1 (5 bases). The CDR3 spans 14 residues. V shed 10 bases and J shed 3 bases, with 14 bases lying between them. The V gene's germline CDR1 is KGHDR and CDR2 SFDVKD. The CDR3 nucleotides read TGTGCCACTTCCAGGGATGGAGACACCGGGGAGCTGTTTTTT. This gives the protein CATSRDGDTGELFF.